Below, 5 T cell receptor beta chains from the same sample are listed, as sequenced in a study of blood T cell repertoires in COVID-19. TCRdb keeps only in-frame clones here, not all; method: immunoSEQ multiplex PCR. Here the sample spans some 200,000 clones, 88% being singletons. Sequenced sample: peripheral blood. Receptors were obtained from a man aged 18 to 30 with active or convalescent COVID-19.

This clone was observed once. The chain is built from TRBV11-2 and TRBJ2-7, with D possibly TRBD2 on 6 matching bases. Germline V gene lookup returns CDR1 SGHAT and CDR2 FQNNGV. The CDR3 extends over 14 amino acids. V gave up 7 bases and J gave up 2 bases, with 15 bases separating them. The CDR3 DNA follows: TGTGCCAGCAACGACGCGGGGCCTACCTACGAGCAGTACTTC. Translating gives CASNDAGPTYEQYF. Combining the CDR3 with reference TRBV11-2 and TRBJ2-7 gives the whole variable domain EAGVAQSPRYKIIEKRQSVAFWCNPISGHATLYWYQQILGQGPKLLIQFQNNGVVDDSQLPKDRFSAERLKGVDSTLKIQPAKLEDSAVYLCASNDAGPTYEQYFGPGTRLTVT.

This clone is a singleton in its sample. V is TRBV19 and J is TRBJ1-1; D perhaps matches TRBD1 (6 bases). The CDR3 contains 16 residues. The V and J ends lost 9 bases and 4 bases respectively, with 24 bases between them. Per the germline V gene, CDR1 is LNHDA and CDR2 is SQIVND (reference sequence). The CDR3 DNA is TGTGCCAGCCGAGGTCCTCGGGACACCCGGGCCACTGAAGCTTTCTTT. Translating it yields CASRGPRDTRATEAFF.

V usage is TRBV5-4 and J usage is TRBJ2-2, with 8 bases fitting TRBD2. With 4 bases clipped from V and 5 bases from J, the junction kept 10 bases outside the gene matches. CDR1 SGHNT and CDR2 YYREEE come from the germline V gene (reference sequence). The CDR3 is 16 residues long. CDR3 in DNA: TGTGCCAGCAGCCCCGGAGGGATAGCGGGGACCGGGGAGCTGTTTTTT. This translates into CASSPGGIAGTGELFF.

The chain uses TRBV5-4 and TRBJ2-3; no clear D. The length of the CDR3 is 15 residues. V lost 4 bases, J lost 2 bases, and 14 bases lay in between. From germline, CDR1 is SGHNT and CDR2 YYREEE (reference sequence). The CDR3 region has the DNA TGTGCCAGCAGCCCTACGACAAGCAACACAGATACGCAGTATTTT. The encoded protein is CASSPTTSNTDTQYF.

V is TRBV6-2 or TRBV6-3 and J is TRBJ2-5; D not resolved. The V end lost 2 bases, the J end lost 4 bases, and 8 bases lay between the germline ends. Germline CDR1 reads MNHEY; CDR2 reads SVGEGT. The CDR3 runs to 13 residues. CDR3 DNA sequence: TGTGCCAGCAGTTACCAGGTCCGAGAGACCCAGTACTTC. This translates into CASSYQVRETQYF.